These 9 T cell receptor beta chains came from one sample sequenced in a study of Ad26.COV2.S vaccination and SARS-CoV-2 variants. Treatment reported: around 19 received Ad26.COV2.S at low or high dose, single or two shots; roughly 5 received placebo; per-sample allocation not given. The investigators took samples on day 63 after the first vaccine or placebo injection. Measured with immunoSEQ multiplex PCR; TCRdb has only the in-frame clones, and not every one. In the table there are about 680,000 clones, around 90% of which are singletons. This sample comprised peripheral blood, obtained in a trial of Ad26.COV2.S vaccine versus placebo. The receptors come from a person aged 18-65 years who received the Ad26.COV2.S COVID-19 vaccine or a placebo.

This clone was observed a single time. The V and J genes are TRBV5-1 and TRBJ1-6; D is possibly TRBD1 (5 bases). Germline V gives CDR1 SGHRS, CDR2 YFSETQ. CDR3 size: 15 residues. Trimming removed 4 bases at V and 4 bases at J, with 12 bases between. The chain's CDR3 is CASSTGTTYNSPLHF. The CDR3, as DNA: TGCGCCAGCAGCACCGGGACCACTTATAATTCACCCCTCCACTTT.

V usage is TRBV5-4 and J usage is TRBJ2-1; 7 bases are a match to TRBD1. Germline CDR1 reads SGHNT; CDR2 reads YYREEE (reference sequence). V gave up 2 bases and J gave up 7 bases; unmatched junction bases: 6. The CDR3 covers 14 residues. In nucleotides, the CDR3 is TGTGCCAGCAGCTTACAGGGGCTCAGGAATGAGCAGTTCTTC. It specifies CASSLQGLRNEQFF.

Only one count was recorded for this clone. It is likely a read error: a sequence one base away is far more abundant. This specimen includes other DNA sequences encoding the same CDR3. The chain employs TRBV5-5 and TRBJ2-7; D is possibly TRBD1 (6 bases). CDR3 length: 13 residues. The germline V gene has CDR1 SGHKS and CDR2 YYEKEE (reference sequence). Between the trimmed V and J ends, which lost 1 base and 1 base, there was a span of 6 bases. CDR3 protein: CASSLTGSYEQYF. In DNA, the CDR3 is TGTGCCAGCAGCTTGACAGGGTCCTACGAGCAGTACTTC.

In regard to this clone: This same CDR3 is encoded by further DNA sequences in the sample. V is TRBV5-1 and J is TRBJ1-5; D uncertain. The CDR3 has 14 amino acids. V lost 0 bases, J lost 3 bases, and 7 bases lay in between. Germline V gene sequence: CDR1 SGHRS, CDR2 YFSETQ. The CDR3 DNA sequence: TGCGCCAGCAGCTTGGAGGGCAACAATCAGCCCCAGCATTTT. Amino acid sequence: CASSLEGNNQPQHF.

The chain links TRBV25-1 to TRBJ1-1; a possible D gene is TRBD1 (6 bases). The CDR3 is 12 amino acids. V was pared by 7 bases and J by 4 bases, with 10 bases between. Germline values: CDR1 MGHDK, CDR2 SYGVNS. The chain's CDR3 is CASKGVGTEAFF. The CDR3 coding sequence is TGTGCCAGCAAGGGGGTTGGCACTGAAGCTTTCTTT. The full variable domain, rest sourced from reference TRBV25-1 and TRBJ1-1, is EADIYQTPRYLVIGTGKKITLECSQTMGHDKMYWYQQDPGMELHLIHYSYGVNSTEKGDLSSESTVSRIRTEHFPLTLESARPSHTSQYLCASKGVGTEAFFGQGTRLTVV.

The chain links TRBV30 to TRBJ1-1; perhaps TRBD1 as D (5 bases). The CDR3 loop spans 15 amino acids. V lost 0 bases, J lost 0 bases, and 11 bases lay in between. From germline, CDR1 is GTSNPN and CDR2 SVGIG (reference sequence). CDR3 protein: CAWSVLDRLNTEAFF. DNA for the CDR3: TGTGCCTGGAGTGTACTTGACAGACTGAACACTGAAGCTTTCTTT.

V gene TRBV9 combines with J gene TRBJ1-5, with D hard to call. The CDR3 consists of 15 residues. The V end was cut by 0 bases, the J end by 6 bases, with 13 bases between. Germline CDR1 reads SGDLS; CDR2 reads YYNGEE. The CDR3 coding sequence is TGTGCCAGCAGCGTAGGGGCACAGTTGGGTCAGCCCCAGCATTTT. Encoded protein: CASSVGAQLGQPQHF.

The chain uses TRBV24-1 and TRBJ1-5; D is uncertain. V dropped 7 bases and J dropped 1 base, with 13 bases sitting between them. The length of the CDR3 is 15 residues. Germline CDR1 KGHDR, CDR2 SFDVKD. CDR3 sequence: CATRGRASSNQPQHF. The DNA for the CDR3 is TGTGCCACCAGGGGAAGGGCCTCAAGCAATCAGCCCCAGCATTTT.

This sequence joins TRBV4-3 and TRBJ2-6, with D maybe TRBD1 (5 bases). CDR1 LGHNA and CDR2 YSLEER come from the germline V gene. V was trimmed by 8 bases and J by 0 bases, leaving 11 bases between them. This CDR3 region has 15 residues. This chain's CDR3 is CASSNRFSGANVLTF. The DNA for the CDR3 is TGCGCCAGCTCCAACAGGTTCTCTGGGGCCAACGTCCTGACTTTC.